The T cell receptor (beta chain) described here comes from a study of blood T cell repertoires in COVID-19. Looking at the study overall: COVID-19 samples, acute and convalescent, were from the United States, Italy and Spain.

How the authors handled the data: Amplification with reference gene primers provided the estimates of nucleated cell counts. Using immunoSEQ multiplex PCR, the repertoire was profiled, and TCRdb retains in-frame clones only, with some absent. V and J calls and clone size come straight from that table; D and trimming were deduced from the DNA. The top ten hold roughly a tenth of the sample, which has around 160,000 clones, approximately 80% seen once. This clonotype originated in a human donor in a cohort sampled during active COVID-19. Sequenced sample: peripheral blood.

CDR3 sequence reads: CASSRTSGSLGYEQYF. As DNA, the CDR3 is TGTGCCAGCAGTCGGACTAGCGGGAGTTTAGGTTACGAGCAGTACTTC. This sequence joins TRBV9 and TRBJ2-7; 13 bases are shared with TRBD2. Germline V gives CDR1 SGDLS, CDR2 YYNGEE. With V trimmed by 5 bases and J by 4 bases, 9 bases remained unmatched. This CDR3 has 16 residues.